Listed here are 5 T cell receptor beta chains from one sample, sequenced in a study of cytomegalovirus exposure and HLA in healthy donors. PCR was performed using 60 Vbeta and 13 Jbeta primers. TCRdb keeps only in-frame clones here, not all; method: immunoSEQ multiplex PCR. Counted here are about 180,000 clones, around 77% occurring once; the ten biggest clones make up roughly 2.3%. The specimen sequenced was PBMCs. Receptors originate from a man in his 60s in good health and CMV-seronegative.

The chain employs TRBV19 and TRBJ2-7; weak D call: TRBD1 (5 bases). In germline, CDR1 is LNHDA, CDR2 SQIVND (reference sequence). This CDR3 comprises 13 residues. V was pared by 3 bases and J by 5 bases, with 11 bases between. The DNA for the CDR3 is TGTGCCAGTAGTATGTTAAGGGGTGACGAGCAGTACTTC. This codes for CASSMLRGDEQYF.

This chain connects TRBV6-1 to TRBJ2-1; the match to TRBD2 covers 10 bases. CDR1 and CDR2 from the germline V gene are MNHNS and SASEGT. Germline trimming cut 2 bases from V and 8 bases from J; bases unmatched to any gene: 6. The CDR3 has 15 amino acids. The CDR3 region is CASSETLAGYDEQFF. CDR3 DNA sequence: TGTGCCAGCAGTGAAACACTAGCGGGATACGATGAGCAGTTCTTC.

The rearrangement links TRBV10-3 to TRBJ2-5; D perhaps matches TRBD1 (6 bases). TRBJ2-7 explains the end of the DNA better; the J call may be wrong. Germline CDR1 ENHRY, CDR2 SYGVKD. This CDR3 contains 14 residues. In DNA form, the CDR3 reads TGTGCCATCAGTAACGACAGGATCTCCTACGAGCAGTACTTC. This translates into CAISNDRISYEQYF.

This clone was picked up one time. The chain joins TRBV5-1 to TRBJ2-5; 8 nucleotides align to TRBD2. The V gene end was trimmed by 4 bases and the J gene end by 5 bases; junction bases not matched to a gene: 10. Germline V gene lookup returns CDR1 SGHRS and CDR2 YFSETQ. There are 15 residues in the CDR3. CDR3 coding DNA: TGCGCCAGCAGCCCACTAGCGGAGGGGGAGGAGACCCAGTACTTC. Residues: CASSPLAEGEETQYF.

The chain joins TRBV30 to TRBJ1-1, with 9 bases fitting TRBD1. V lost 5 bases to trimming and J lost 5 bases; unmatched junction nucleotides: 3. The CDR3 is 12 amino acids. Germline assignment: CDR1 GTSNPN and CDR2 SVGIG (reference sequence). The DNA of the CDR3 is TGTGCCTGGGGGGACAGGGCGACTGAAGCTTTCTTT. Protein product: CAWGDRATEAFF.